This T cell receptor (beta chain) comes out of a study of blood T cell repertoires in COVID-19. The wider study: T cells, B-cell-depleted T cells, or PBMCs provided the cDNA or gDNA that served as material.

This CDR3 is 11 amino acids long. CDR1 is MDHEN, CDR2 SYDVKM, per germline. V was pared by 3 bases and J by 8 bases, with 4 bases between. Original methodology: Estimation of nucleated cell counts was performed using reference gene primer amplification. Method: immunoSEQ multiplex PCR; TCRdb's copy keeps in-frame clones and lacks some. From that table come the V and J calls and clone size; the DNA was used to work out D and trimming. The repertoire has around 200,000 clones, less than 90% of them found once; the top ten carry under 2%. The sequenced material came from peripheral blood. This chain connects TRBV28 to TRBJ1-4, with D hard to call. This receptor was taken from a man aged 40-49 years with active or convalescent COVID-19. DNA for the CDR3: TGTGCCAGCAGTTTCGTGGAAAAACTGTTTTTT. This translates into CASSFVEKLFF.